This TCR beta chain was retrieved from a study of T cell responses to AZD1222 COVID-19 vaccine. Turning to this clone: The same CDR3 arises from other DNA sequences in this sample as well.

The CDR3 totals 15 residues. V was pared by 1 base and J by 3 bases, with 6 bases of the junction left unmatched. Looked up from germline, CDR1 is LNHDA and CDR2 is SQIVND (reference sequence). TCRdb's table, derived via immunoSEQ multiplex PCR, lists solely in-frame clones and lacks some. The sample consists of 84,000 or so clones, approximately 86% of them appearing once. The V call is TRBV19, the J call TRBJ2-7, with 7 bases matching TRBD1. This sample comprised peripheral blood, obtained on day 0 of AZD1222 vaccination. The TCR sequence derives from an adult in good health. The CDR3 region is CASSIGQGTGYEQYF. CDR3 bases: TGTGCCAGTAGTATAGGACAGGGTACGGGCTACGAGCAGTACTTC. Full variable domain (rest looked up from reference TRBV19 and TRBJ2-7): DGGITQSPKYLFRKEGQNVTLSCEQNLNHDAMYWYRQDPGQGLRLIYYSQIVNDFQKGDIAEGYSVSREKKESFPLTVTSAQKNPTAFYLCASSIGQGTGYEQYFGPGTRLTVT.